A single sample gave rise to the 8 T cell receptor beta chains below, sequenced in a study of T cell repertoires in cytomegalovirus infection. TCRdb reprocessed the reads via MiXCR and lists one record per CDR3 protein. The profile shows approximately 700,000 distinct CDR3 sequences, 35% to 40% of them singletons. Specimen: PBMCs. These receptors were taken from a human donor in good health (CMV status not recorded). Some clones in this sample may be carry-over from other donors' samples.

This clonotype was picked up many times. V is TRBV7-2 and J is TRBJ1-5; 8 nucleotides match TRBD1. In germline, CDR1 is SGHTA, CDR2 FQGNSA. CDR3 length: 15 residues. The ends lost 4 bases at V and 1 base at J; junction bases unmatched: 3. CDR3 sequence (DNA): TGTGCCAGCAGCTCGACAGGGGCGAGCAATCAGCCCCAGCATTTT. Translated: CASSSTGASNQPQHF.

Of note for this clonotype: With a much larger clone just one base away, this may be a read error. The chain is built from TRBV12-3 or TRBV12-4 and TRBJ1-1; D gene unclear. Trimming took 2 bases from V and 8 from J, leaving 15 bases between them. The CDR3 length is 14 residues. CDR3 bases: TGTGCCAGCAGTTTACGAGGAACAGTGGGCGAAGCTTTCTTT. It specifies CASSLRGTVGEAFF.

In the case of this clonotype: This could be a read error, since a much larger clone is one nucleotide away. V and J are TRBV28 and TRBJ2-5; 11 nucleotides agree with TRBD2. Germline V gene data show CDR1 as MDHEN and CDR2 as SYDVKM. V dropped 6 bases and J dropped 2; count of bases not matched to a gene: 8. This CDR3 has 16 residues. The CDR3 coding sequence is TGTGCCAGCAGGCCGGAAATAGCGGGAGGGCAAGAGACCCAGTACTTC. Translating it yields CASRPEIAGGQETQYF.

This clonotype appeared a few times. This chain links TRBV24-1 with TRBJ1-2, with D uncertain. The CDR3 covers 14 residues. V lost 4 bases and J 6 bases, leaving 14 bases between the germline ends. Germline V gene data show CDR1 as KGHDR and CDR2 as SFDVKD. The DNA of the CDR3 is TGTGCCACCAGTGACACAATTAGCGTACATGGCTACACCTTC. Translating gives CATSDTISVHGYTF.

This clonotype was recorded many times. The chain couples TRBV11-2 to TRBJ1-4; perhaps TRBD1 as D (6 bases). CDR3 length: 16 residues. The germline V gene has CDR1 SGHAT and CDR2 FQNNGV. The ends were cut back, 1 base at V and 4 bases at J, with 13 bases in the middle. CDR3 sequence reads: CASSLGSDRINEKLFF. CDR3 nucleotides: TGTGCCAGCAGCTTAGGGTCCGACAGGATTAATGAAAAACTGTTTTTT.

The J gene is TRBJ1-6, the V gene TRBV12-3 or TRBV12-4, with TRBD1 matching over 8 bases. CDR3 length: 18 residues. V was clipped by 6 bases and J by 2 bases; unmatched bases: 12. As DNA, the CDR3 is TGTGCCAGCAGCGACCCAGGGGGCGATGGGGCCTATAATTCACCCCTCCACTTT. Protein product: CASSDPGGDGAYNSPLHF.

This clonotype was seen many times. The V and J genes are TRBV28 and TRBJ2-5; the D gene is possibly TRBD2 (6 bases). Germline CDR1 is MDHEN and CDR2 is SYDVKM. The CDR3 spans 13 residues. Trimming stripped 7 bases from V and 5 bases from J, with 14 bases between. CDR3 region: CASTGTLGETQYF. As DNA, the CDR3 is TGTGCCAGCACCGGGACTCTGGGGGAGACCCAGTACTTC.

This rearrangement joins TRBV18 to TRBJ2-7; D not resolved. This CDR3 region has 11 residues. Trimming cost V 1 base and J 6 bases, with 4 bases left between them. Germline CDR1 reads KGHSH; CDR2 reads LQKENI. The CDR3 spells CASSPQFEQYF. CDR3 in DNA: TGTGCCAGCTCACCACAATTCGAGCAGTACTTC. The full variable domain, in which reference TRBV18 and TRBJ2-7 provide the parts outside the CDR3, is NAGVMQNPRHLVRRRGQEARLRCSPMKGHSHVYWYRQLPEEGLKFMVYLQKENIIDESGMPKERFSAEFPKEGPSILRIQQVVRGDSAAYFCASSPQFEQYFGPGTRLTVT.